These 22 T cell receptor beta chains originate from one sample sequenced in a study of shared clonotypes between healthy human individuals. Data came from immunoSEQ multiplex PCR; TCRdb stores just in-frame clones and leaves some out. Of over 1.5 million clones in the sample, nearly 99% were seen once. The sample was naive CD4+ T cells sorted from blood. Subset here: CD45RA+ positively selected. The source of these receptors is a man aged 25 to 40 in good health.

This sequence joins TRBV7-3 and TRBJ2-1; D is perhaps TRBD1 (6 bases). CDR1 is SGHTA, CDR2 FQGTGA, per germline. This CDR3 is 12 amino acids long. Trimming pared 5 bases from V and 8 bases from J, leaving 10 bases between. As DNA, the CDR3 is TGTGCCAGCAGCAAAACAGGGCATGAGCAGTTCTTC. It is translated as CASSKTGHEQFF.

The V gene is TRBV28, the J gene TRBJ2-7; D is unclear. Trimming removed 7 bases at V and 5 bases at J, with 15 bases between. CDR3 length: 13 amino acids. The V gene's germline CDR1 is MDHEN and CDR2 SYDVKM. CDR3 sequence (DNA): TGTGCCAGCAATCTCCCCAAAGCTAACGAGCAGTACTTC. Encoded protein: CASNLPKANEQYF.

This chain connects TRBV5-1 to TRBJ2-2; TRBD1 is a possible D gene (5 bases). The CDR3 consists of 16 residues. Trimming removed 4 bases from V and 0 bases from J, with 13 bases in between. From germline, CDR1 is SGHRS and CDR2 YFSETQ. CDR3 DNA: TGCGCCAGCAGCGCCGGCCAGGGAACGAACACCGGGGAGCTGTTTTTT. Translating gives CASSAGQGTNTGELFF.

The chain uses TRBV5-4 and TRBJ2-5, with 7 bases matching TRBD2. The CDR3 loop spans 16 amino acids. V was pared by 4 bases and J by 3 bases, with 12 bases of the junction left unmatched. CDR1 SGHNT and CDR2 YYREEE come from the germline V gene (reference sequence). The CDR3 DNA is TGTGCCAGCAGCCCCCCGTGGGCTAGCGGAAAAGAGACCCAGTACTTC. Its translation: CASSPPWASGKETQYF. Filled out from reference TRBV5-4 and TRBJ2-5, the complete variable domain reads ETGVTQSPTHLIKTRGQQVTLRCSSQSGHNTVSWYQQALGQGPQFIFQYYREEENGRGNFPPRFSGLQFPNYSSELNVNALELDDSALYLCASSPPWASGKETQYFGPGTRLLVL.

J is TRBJ2-1 and V is TRBV5-6; weak D call: TRBD2 (5 bases). The ends were cut back, 4 bases at V and 12 bases at J, with 17 bases in the middle. The CDR3 loop spans 13 amino acids. In germline, CDR1 is SGHDT, CDR2 YYEEEE. As DNA, the CDR3 is TGTGCCAGCAGCCCCTGGACTGCCGCCGGGCAGTTCTTC. Translating gives CASSPWTAAGQFF.

The chain is built from TRBV7-2 and TRBJ2-7, with D tentatively TRBD1 or TRBD2 (5 bases each). CDR1 is SGHTA and CDR2 is FQGNSA in the germline V gene. This CDR3 contains 15 residues. Between the trimmed V and J ends, which lost 1 base and 2 bases, there was a span of 12 bases. CDR3 protein: CASSLEGTRAYEQYF. The CDR3 region has the DNA TGTGCCAGCAGCTTAGAGGGGACCCGGGCCTACGAGCAGTACTTC.

This clone appeared a single time. The rearrangement links TRBV4-3 to TRBJ2-1; 9 bases agree with TRBD1. From germline, CDR1 is LGHNA and CDR2 YSLEER. V lost 1 base and J lost 6; bases outside the gene matches: 13. The CDR3 loop spans 18 amino acids. For the CDR3, the DNA is TGCGCCAGCAGCCAAGGGCCCGGCTCCGGGACAGGGTTCAATGAGCAGTTCTTC. Amino acid sequence: CASSQGPGSGTGFNEQFF.

The chain has TRBV19 and TRBJ1-5, with D maybe TRBD1 (6 bases). V was cut by 3 bases and J by 8 bases, with 20 bases left in between. Germline CDR1 and CDR2: LNHDA and SQIVND (reference sequence). The CDR3 covers 16 residues. For the CDR3, the DNA is TGTGCCAGTAGTATTTTTAACAGGGCGGCTCAAGAGCCCCAGCATTTT. Residues: CASSIFNRAAQEPQHF.

This chain uses TRBV27 with TRBJ2-7; D perhaps matches TRBD2 (5 bases). The CDR3 is 13 residues long. With 0 bases removed from V and 8 bases from J, the gap between germline ends came to 11 bases. CDR1 and CDR2 (germline): MNHEY, SMNVEV (reference sequence). The CDR3 DNA reads TGTGCCAGCAGTTTATCGAGTTCGGGGAAGCAGTACTTC. It yields the protein CASSLSSSGKQYF.

V is TRBV5-1 and J is TRBJ1-5; D is unclear. The CDR3 is made up of 14 amino acids. Germline CDR1 and CDR2: SGHRS and YFSETQ. V was trimmed by 4 bases and J by 3 bases, leaving 11 bases between them. This chain's CDR3 is CASSPESYNQPQHF. For the CDR3, the DNA is TGCGCCAGCAGCCCCGAGAGTTACAATCAGCCCCAGCATTTT.

V and J are TRBV7-8 and TRBJ2-1, with TRBD2 as a possible D gene (6 bases). Trimming took off 5 bases at V and 12 bases at J, with 14 bases between the two ends. Germline V gene lookup returns CDR1 SGHVS and CDR2 FQNEAQ. The CDR3 length is 12 residues. CDR3 loop: CASSPTSRPQFF. CDR3 DNA: TGTGCCAGCAGCCCGACTAGTCGTCCGCAGTTCTTC.

The V call is TRBV10-3, the J call TRBJ2-6; 8 nucleotides align to TRBD1. J gave up 0 bases and V 10 bases, and 8 bases lay outside the gene matches. The CDR3 runs 16 residues. CDR1 is ENHRY, CDR2 SYGVKD, per germline. The CDR3 DNA reads as TGTGCCACCGCGGGACAGGCCCTCTCTGGGGCCAACGTCCTGACTTTC. This translates into CATAGQALSGANVLTF.

As for this clone: A read error may account for a junction end that differs from germline. The V and J genes are TRBV28 and TRBJ2-7; TRBD1 matches 10 bases. Germline CDR1 reads MDHEN; CDR2 reads SYDVKM. The CDR3 runs to 15 residues. The CDR3 here is CASSLTLSWDRGLVF. For the CDR3, the DNA is TGTGCCAGCAGTTTAACCCTTAGCTGGGACAGGGGTTTGGTATTC.

The V and J genes are TRBV7-3 and TRBJ2-7; the match to TRBD1 covers 8 bases. Losses at the gene ends were 4 bases for V and 4 bases for J; bases not matched to a gene: 12. There are 16 residues in the CDR3. Looked up from germline, CDR1 is SGHTA and CDR2 is FQGTGA. In DNA form, the CDR3 reads TGTGCCAGCAGCTGTTCAGGGACAGGAAAAAAATACGAGCAGTACTTC. As protein: CASSCSGTGKKYEQYF.

The chain is built from TRBV2 and TRBJ1-1, with D perhaps TRBD1 (5 bases). CDR1 and CDR2 (germline): SNHLY, FYNNEI. Trimming stripped 3 bases from V and 6 bases from J, with 8 bases between. CDR3 length equals 12 residues. The CDR3 sequence: CASSDQGAEAFF. For the CDR3, the DNA is TGTGCCAGCAGTGATCAGGGTGCTGAAGCTTTCTTT.

The rearrangement joins TRBV9 to TRBJ1-1, with a weak D call TRBD1 (5 bases). Germline V lookup: CDR1 SGDLS, CDR2 YYNGEE. The CDR3 spans 13 residues. V was shortened by 4 bases and J by 1 base, with 8 bases between the two germline ends. This CDR3 is CASSKGTNTEAFF. The DNA of the CDR3 is TGTGCCAGCAGCAAGGGGACGAACACTGAAGCTTTCTTT.

The chain links TRBV6-6 to TRBJ2-3; possibly TRBD2 for D (5 bases). V was pared by 6 bases and J by 5 bases, with 15 bases between. Per germline, CDR1 MNHNY and CDR2 SVGAGI (reference sequence). The CDR3 has 14 amino acids. CDR3 DNA sequence: TGTGCCAGCAGCCCTCTAGGGAGTTTAGATACGCAGTATTTT. The encoded protein is CASSPLGSLDTQYF.

This sequence joins TRBV5-1 and TRBJ2-5; no definite D call. Germline CDR1 is SGHRS and CDR2 is YFSETQ. V dropped 7 bases and J dropped 2 bases, with 9 bases sitting between them. This CDR3 contains 12 residues. Here the CDR3 DNA reads TGCGCCAGCGAGTTTGGACAAGAGACCCAGTACTTC. Its protein is CASEFGQETQYF.

The V gene is TRBV19, the J gene TRBJ2-7; D unclear. CDR3 length equals 13 residues. V dropped 0 bases and J dropped 5 bases, with 8 bases sitting between them. Per germline, CDR1 LNHDA and CDR2 SQIVND (reference sequence). The CDR3, as DNA: TGTGCCAGTAGTATAGAGACACTCCACGAGCAGTACTTC. The encoded protein is CASSIETLHEQYF.

The chain employs TRBV19 and TRBJ1-5, with D unclear. The CDR3 is 17 amino acids. Germline values: CDR1 LNHDA, CDR2 SQIVND (reference sequence). V lost 5 bases, J lost 6 bases, and 23 bases lay in between. CDR3: CASSLPNVQAKLQPQHF. The CDR3 bases are TGTGCCAGTAGTCTTCCAAACGTTCAGGCGAAGCTTCAGCCCCAGCATTTT. The variable domain in full, completed from reference TRBV19 and TRBJ1-5, reads DGGITQSPKYLFRKEGQNVTLSCEQNLNHDAMYWYRQDPGQGLRLIYYSQIVNDFQKGDIAEGYSVSREKKESFPLTVTSAQKNPTAFYLCASSLPNVQAKLQPQHFGDGTRLSIL.

The gene calls are TRBV7-2 and TRBJ2-1, with 9 bases aligning to TRBD2. This CDR3 contains 17 residues. J lost 4 bases, V lost 5 bases, and 12 bases had no gene match. The germline CDR1 and CDR2 sequences are SGHTA and FQGNSA. The CDR3 loop is CASSAPRGSGSYNEQFF. The DNA of the CDR3 is TGTGCCAGCAGCGCCCCCAGGGGTAGCGGGAGTTACAATGAGCAGTTCTTC.

The genes are TRBV30 and TRBJ2-3; 8 nucleotides agree with TRBD2. CDR1 GTSNPN and CDR2 SVGIG come from the germline V gene (reference sequence). V lost 2 bases and J lost 4; bases outside the gene matches: 11. CDR3 length equals 16 residues. This chain's CDR3 is CAWSRGLAGFPDTQYF. The DNA of the CDR3 is TGTGCCTGGAGTCGCGGCCTAGCGGGTTTCCCAGATACGCAGTATTTT.